These 4 T cell receptor beta chains share one sample of origin, sequenced in a study of blood T cell repertoires in COVID-19. The method was immunoSEQ multiplex PCR; TCRdb's version includes in-frame clones alone and lacks a portion of them. The sample yields 250,000 to 350,000 clones, 75% to 90% seen once. The sequencing input was peripheral blood. The origin of the receptors is a woman in her seventies with COVID-19, enrolled during active disease.

V usage is TRBV18 and J usage is TRBJ2-1, with a possible D match to TRBD1 (6 bases). The CDR3 has 14 residues. V lost 5 bases and J lost 7, with 15 bases in between. From germline, CDR1 is KGHSH and CDR2 LQKENI. The CDR3 sequence is CASSEYNRVNEQFF. CDR3 DNA sequence: TGTGCCAGCTCAGAATATAACAGGGTGAATGAGCAGTTCTTC. The full variable domain, with the rest looked up from reference TRBV18 and TRBJ2-1, is NAGVMQNPRHLVRRRGQEARLRCSPMKGHSHVYWYRQLPEEGLKFMVYLQKENIIDESGMPKERFSAEFPKEGPSILRIQQVVRGDSAAYFCASSEYNRVNEQFFGPGTRLTVL.

The chain has TRBV24-1 and TRBJ1-5; 8 bases are a match to TRBD1. Germline values: CDR1 KGHDR, CDR2 SFDVKD. With V trimmed by 4 bases and J by 12 bases, 4 bases remained unmatched. This CDR3 has 12 amino acids. Here the CDR3 DNA reads TGTGCCACCAGTGACCGTGACAGGGGCCAGCATTTT. This gives the protein CATSDRDRGQHF.

V usage is TRBV10-2 and J usage is TRBJ1-5; 8 nucleotides agree with TRBD1. In germline, CDR1 is WSHSY, CDR2 SAAADI. This CDR3 spans 14 amino acids. V was clipped by 10 bases and J by 3 bases; unmatched bases: 8. The CDR3 nucleotides read TGCGCCACCAGGGGACAGGAGGTCAATCAGCCCCAGCATTTT. Protein: CATRGQEVNQPQHF.

The genes are TRBV7-2 and TRBJ2-7; TRBD2 agrees at 9 bases. CDR3 size: 14 residues. Germline CDR1 reads SGHTA; CDR2 reads FQGNSA. V trimming: 5 bases; J trimming: 3 bases; junction bases outside the gene matches: 5. The CDR3, as DNA: TGTGCCAGCAGCGCCAGCGGGGGGATCTACGAGCAGTACTTC. Amino acids: CASSASGGIYEQYF.